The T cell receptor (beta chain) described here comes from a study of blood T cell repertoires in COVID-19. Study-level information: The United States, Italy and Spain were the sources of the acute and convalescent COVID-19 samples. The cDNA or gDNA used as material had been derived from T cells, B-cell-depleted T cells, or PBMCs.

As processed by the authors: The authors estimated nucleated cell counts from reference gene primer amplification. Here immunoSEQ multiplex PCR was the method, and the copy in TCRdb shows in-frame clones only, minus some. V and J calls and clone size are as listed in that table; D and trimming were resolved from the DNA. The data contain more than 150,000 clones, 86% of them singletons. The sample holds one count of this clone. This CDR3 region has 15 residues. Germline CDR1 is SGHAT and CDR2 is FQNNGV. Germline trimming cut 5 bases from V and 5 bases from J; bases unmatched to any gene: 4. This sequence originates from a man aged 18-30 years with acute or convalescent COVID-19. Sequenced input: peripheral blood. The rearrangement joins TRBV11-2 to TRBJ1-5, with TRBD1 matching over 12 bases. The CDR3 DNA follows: TGTGCCAGCAGCCCCGGGACAGGGGGCCATCAGCCCCAGCATTTT. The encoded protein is CASSPGTGGHQPQHF. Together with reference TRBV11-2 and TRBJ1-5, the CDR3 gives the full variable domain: EAGVAQSPRYKIIEKRQSVAFWCNPISGHATLYWYQQILGQGPKLLIQFQNNGVVDDSQLPKDRFSAERLKGVDSTLKIQPAKLEDSAVYLCASSPGTGGHQPQHFGDGTRLSIL.